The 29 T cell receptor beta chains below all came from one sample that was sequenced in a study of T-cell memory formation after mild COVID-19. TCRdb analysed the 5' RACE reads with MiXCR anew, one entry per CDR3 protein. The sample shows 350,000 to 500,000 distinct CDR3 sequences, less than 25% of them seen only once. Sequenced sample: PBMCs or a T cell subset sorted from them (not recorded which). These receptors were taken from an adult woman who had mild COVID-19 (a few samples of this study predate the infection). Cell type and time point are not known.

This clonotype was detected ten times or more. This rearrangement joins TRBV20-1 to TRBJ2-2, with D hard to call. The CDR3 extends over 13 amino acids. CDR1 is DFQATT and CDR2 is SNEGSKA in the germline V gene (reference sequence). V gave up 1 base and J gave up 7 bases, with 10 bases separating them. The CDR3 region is CSARVTVSGELFF. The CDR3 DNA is TGCAGTGCTAGAGTTACGGTCAGCGGGGAGCTGTTTTTT.

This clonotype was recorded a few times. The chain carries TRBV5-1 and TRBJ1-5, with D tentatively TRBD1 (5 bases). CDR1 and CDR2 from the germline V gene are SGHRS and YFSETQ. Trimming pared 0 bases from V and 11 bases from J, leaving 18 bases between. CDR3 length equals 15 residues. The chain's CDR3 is CASSLDGAGALTQHF. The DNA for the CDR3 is TGCGCCAGCAGCTTGGATGGCGCCGGGGCCCTCACCCAGCATTTT.

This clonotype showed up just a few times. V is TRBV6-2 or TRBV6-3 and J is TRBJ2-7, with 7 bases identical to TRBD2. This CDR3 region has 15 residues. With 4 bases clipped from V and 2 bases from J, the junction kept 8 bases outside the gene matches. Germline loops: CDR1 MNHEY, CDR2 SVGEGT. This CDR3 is CASSLRGRAPYEQYF. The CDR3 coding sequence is TGTGCCAGCAGTTTACGAGGGAGGGCCCCCTACGAGCAGTACTTC.

CDR3 nucleotides: TGCAGCGTTGGGGACAGGGACGAGACCCAGTACTTC. This translates into CSVGDRDETQYF. The chain combines TRBV29-1 with TRBJ2-5; 9 bases match TRBD1. The CDR3 runs 12 residues. V was clipped by 4 bases and J by 5 bases; unmatched bases: 2. The V gene's germline CDR1 is SQVTM and CDR2 ANQGSEA.

The CDR3, as DNA: TGTGCCAGTAGTAGCCAGCGGGGAACCTACGAGCAGTACTTC. Translated: CASSSQRGTYEQYF. The rearrangement uses TRBV19 and TRBJ2-7, with TRBD2 matching 7 bases. CDR3 size: 14 residues. The V segment lost 4 bases and the J segment 2 bases; nucleotides outside the gene matches: 5. Per germline, CDR1 LNHDA and CDR2 SQIVND (reference sequence).

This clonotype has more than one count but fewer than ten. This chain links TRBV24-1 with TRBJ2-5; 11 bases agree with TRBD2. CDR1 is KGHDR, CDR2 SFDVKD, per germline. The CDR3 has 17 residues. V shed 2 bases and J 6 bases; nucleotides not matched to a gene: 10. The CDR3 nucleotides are TGTGCCACCAGTGATTCTCGGACTAGCGGGCAGACCCAGACCCAGTACTTC. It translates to CATSDSRTSGQTQTQYF.

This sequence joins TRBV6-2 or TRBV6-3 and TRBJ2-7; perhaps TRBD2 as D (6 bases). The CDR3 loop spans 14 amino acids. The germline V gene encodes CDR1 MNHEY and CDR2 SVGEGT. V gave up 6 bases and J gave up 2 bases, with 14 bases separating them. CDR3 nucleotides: TGTGCCAGCAGCCCCCGACTAGAAGCCTACGAGCAGTACTTC. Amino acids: CASSPRLEAYEQYF.

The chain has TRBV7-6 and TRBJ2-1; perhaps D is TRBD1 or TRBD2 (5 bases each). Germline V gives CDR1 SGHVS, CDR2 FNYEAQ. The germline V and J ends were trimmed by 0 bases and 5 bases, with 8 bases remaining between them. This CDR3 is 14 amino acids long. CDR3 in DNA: TGTGCCAGCAGCTTAGCGGGACCTGACAATGAGCAGTTCTTC. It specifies CASSLAGPDNEQFF. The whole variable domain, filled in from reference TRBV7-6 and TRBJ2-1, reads GAGVSQSPRYKVTKRGQDVALRCDPISGHVSLYWYRQALGQGPEFLTYFNYEAQQDKSGLPNDRFSAERPEGSISTLTIQRTEQRDSAMYRCASSLAGPDNEQFFGPGTRLTVL.

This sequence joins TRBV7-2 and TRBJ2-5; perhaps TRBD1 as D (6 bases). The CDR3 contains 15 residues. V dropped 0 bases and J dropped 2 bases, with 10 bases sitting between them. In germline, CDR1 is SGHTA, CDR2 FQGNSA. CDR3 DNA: TGTGCCAGCAGCTTAGCGCCAGGGACACAAGAGACCCAGTACTTC. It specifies CASSLAPGTQETQYF.

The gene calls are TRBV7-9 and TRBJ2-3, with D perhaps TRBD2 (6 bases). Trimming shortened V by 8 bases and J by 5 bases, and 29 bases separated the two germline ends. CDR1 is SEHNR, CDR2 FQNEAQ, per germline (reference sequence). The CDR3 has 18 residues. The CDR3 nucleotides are TGTGCCAGCCGCGAGGGAGGCTGGGCCGAAAAGGAACTAGATACGCAGTATTTT. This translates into CASREGGWAEKELDTQYF.

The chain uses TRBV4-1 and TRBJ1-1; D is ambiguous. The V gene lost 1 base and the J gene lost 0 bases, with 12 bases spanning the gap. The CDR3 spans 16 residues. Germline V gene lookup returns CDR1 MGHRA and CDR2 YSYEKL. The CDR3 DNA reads TGCGCCAGCAGCCAAGTAAGTGCGCAGCTGAACACTGAAGCTTTCTTT. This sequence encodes CASSQVSAQLNTEAFF.

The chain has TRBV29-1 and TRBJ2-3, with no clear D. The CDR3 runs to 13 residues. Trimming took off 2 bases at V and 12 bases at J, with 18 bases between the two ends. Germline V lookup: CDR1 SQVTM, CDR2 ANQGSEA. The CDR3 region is CSVEPSGSPNQYF. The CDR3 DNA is TGCAGCGTTGAACCCTCCGGGTCCCCGAATCAGTATTTT.

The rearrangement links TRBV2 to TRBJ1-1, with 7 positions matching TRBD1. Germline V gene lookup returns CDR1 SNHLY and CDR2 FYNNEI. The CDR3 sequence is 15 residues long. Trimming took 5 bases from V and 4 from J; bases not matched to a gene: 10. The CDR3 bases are TGTGCCAGCAGTACCCAGGGGGGGGTTACCACTGAAGCTTTCTTT. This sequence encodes CASSTQGGVTTEAFF. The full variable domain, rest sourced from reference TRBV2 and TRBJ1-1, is EPEVTQTPSHQVTQMGQEVILRCVPISNHLYFYWYRQILGQKVEFLVSFYNNEISEKSEIFDDQFSVERPDGSNFTLKIRSTKLEDSAMYFCASSTQGGVTTEAFFGQGTRLTVV.

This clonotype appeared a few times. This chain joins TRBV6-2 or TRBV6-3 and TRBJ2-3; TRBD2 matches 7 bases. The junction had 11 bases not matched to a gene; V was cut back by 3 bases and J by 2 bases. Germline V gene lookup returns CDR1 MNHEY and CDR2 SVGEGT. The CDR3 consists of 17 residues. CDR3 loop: CASSYLSGTENTDTQYF. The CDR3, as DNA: TGTGCCAGCAGTTATCTCAGCGGGACGGAAAACACAGATACGCAGTATTTT.

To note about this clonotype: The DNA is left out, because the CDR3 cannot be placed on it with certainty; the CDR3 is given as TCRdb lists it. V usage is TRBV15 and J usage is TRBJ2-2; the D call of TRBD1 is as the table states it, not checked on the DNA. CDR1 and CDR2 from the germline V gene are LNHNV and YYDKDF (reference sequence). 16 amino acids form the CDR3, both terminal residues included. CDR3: CATSRVRGTPPGSCFF.

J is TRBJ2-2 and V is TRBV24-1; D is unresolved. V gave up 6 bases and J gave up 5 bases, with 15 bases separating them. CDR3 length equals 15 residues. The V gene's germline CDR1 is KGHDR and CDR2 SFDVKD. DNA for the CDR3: TGTGCCACCAGTACCCCAACCGGTATAACCGGGGAGCTGTTTTTT. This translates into CATSTPTGITGELFF.

The DNA for the CDR3 is TGTGCCAGCAGCGTAGACATACTGAACACTGAAGCTTTCTTT. Its translation is CASSVDILNTEAFF. The gene calls are TRBV9 and TRBJ1-1; D gene unclear. CDR1 is SGDLS and CDR2 is YYNGEE in the germline V gene. V lost 0 bases and J lost 0, with 6 bases in between. The CDR3 totals 14 residues.

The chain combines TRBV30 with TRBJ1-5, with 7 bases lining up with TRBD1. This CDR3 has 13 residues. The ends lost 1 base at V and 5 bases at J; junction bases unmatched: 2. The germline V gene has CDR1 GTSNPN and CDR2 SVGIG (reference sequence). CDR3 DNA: TGTGCCTGGAGTGATACAGGGGATCAGCCCCAGCATTTT. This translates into CAWSDTGDQPQHF.

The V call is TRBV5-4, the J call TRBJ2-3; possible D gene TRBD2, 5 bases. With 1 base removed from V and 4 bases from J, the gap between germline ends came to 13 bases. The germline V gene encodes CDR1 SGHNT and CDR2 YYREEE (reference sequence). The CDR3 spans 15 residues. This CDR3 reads CASSLNQEVADTQYF. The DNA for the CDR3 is TGTGCCAGCAGCTTGAATCAGGAGGTAGCAGATACGCAGTATTTT.

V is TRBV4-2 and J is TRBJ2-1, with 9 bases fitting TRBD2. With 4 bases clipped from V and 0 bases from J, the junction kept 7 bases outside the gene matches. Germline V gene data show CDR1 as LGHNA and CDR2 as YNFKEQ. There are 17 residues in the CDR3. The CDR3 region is CASSPDASGNSYNEQFF. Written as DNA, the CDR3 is TGTGCCAGCAGCCCTGATGCTAGCGGGAACTCCTACAATGAGCAGTTCTTC.

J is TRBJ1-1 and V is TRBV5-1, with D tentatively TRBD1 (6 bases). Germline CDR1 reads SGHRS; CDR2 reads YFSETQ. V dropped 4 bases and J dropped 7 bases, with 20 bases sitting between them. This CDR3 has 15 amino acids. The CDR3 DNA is TGCGCCAGCAGCGGTGGGGGGGGCTCCTCCCGTGAAGCTTTCTTT. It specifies CASSGGGGSSREAFF.

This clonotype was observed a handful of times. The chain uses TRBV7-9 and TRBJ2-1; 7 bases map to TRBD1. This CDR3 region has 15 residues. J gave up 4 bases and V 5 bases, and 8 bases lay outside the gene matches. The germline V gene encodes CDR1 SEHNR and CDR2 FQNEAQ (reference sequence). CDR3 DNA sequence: TGTGCCAGCAGCCTACGACAGGGCGGGTACAATGAGCAGTTCTTC. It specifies CASSLRQGGYNEQFF.

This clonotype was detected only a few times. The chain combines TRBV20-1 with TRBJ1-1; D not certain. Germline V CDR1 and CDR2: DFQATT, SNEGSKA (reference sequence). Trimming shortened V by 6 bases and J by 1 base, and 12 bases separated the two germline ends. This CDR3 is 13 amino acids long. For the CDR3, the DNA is TGCAGTGCAACTTGGACCCAGAACACTGAAGCTTTCTTT. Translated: CSATWTQNTEAFF.

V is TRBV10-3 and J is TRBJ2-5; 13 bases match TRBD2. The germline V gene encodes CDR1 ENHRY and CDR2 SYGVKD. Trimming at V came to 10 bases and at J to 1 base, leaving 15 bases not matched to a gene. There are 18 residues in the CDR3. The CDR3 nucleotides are TGTGCCACCATCCCTGGCACTAGCGGGAGGGGTTTCCAAGAGACCCAGTACTTC. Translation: CATIPGTSGRGFQETQYF.

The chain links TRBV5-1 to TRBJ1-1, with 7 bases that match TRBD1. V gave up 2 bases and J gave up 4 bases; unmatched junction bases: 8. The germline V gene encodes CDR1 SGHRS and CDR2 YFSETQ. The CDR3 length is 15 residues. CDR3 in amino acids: CASSFLRDSPTEAFF. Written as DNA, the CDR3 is TGCGCCAGCAGCTTCCTCCGGGACAGCCCCACTGAAGCTTTCTTT.

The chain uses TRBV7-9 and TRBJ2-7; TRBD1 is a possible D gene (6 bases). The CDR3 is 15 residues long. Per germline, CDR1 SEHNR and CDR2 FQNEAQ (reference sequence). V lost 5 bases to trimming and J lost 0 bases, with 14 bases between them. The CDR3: CASSTGTTGSYEQYF. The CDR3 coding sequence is TGTGCCAGCAGCACGGGGACAACGGGCTCCTACGAGCAGTACTTC.

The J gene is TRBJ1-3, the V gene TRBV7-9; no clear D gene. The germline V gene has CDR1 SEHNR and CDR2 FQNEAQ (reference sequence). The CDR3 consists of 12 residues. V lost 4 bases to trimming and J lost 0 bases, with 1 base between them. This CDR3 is CASSYSGNTIYF. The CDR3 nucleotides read TGTGCCAGCAGCTACTCTGGAAACACCATATATTTT. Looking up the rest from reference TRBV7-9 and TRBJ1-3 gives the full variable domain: DTGVSQNPRHKITKRGQNVTFRCDPISEHNRLYWYRQTLGQGPEFLTYFQNEAQLEKSRLLSDRFSAERPKGSFSTLEIQRTEQGDSAMYLCASSYSGNTIYFGEGSWLTVV.

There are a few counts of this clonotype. CDR3 region: CASRARTDYGYTF. CDR3 nucleotide sequence: TGTGCCAGCAGGGCTAGGACGGACTATGGCTACACCTTC. The gene calls are TRBV2 and TRBJ1-2; no clear D gene. The CDR3 runs to 13 residues. V lost 6 bases to trimming and J lost 3 bases, with 11 bases between them. Germline V gene sequence: CDR1 SNHLY, CDR2 FYNNEI.

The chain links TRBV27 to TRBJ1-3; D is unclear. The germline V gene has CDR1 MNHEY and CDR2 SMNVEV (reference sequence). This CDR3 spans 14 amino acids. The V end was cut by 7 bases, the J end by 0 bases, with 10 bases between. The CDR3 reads CASTGTDSGNTIYF. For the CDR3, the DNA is TGTGCCAGCACGGGAACAGACTCTGGAAACACCATATATTTT.